The clone carrying this T cell receptor (beta chain) was counted many times. What it binds is not known. The germline V gene encodes CDR1 SGHTA and CDR2 FQGTGA. V lost 1 base to trimming and J lost 0 bases; unmatched junction nucleotides: 3. The CDR3 loop spans 16 amino acids. The data derive from a study of T cell repertoires in cytomegalovirus infection. Study details: Evidence of both CMV infection and a matching HLA type came from public TCR beta signatures.

TCRdb re-derived calls from the reads in MiXCR, one entry per CDR3 protein. The sample has 450,000 to 550,000 distinct CDR3 sequences; about 17% are singletons. General study points: HLA-C-restricted CMV clonotypes gave the most frequent clonotype in two of eight donors.

The chain employs TRBV7-3 and TRBJ2-1; 7 positions agree with TRBD2. This sequence originates from a human donor in good health (CMV status not recorded). Some clones in this sample may be carry-over from other donors' samples. Material: CD8+ T cells from PBMCs. The CDR3: CASSLNGGSSYNEQFF. The DNA of the CDR3 is TGTGCCAGCAGCTTAAACGGCGGGAGCTCCTACAATGAGCAGTTCTTC.